The 23 T cell receptor beta chains presented below share a single source sample, sequenced in a study of T cell repertoires in cytomegalovirus infection. TCRdb fed the reads into MiXCR, producing one record per CDR3 protein. The sample yields 350,000 to 550,000 distinct CDR3 sequences, roughly 30% seen once. Sequencing used PBMCs. The receptor source for this set is a human donor in good health (CMV status not recorded). Some clones in this sample may be carry-over from other donors' samples.

This clonotype occurred a few times. This chain joins TRBV7-3 and TRBJ1-2; D is possibly TRBD1 (6 bases). The CDR3 covers 15 residues. Per the germline V gene, CDR1 is SGHTA and CDR2 is FQGTGA. Trimming left V 5 bases short and J 4 bases short, with 17 bases between. The CDR3, as DNA: TGTGCCAGCAGCCCAGGGGCGACAGCAACCTATGGCTACACCTTC. Residues: CASSPGATATYGYTF.

Of note for this clonotype: This may be a read error, as it is one base from a much larger clone. This chain joins TRBV7-2 and TRBJ1-4; D unresolved. CDR1 and CDR2 (germline): SGHTA, FQGNSA. V was clipped by 1 base and J by 1 base, with 13 bases between them. The length of the CDR3 is 17 residues. CDR3 sequence reads: CASSLGSVVQTNEKLFF. Written as DNA, the CDR3 is TGTGCCAGCAGCTTAGGGTCGGTGGTTCAAACTAATGAAAAACTGTTTTTT.

The chain recombines TRBV24-1 with TRBJ2-2; perhaps TRBD1 as D (6 bases). CDR3 size: 18 residues. In germline, CDR1 is KGHDR, CDR2 SFDVKD. V shed 1 base and J shed 0 bases, with 14 bases lying between them. The CDR3 loop reads CATSDFGRGTSNTGELFF. CDR3 in DNA: TGTGCCACCAGTGATTTTGGCAGGGGCACCTCGAACACCGGGGAGCTGTTTTTT.

This clonotype has only a few counts. The V and J genes are TRBV20-1 and TRBJ1-4; D might be TRBD1 (6 bases). The germline V gene has CDR1 DFQATT and CDR2 SNEGSKA (reference sequence). This CDR3 region has 13 residues. V was clipped by 5 bases and J by 8 bases, with 15 bases between them. CDR3 nucleotide sequence: TGCAGTGCTGCTGACAGGCGTCGGGAAAAACTGTTTTTT. Translating gives CSAADRRREKLFF.

There are many counts of this clonotype. The J gene is TRBJ2-5, the V gene TRBV7-9; 7 bases map to TRBD2. Germline V gene sequence: CDR1 SEHNR, CDR2 FQNEAQ (reference sequence). This CDR3 is built from 16 residues. With V trimmed by 5 bases and J by 3 bases, 12 bases remained unmatched. CDR3 coding DNA: TGTGCCAGCAGCATTGGCGGGGCTAGCGGTGAAGAGACCCAGTACTTC. Translated, it gives CASSIGGASGEETQYF.

This clonotype has just a few counts. This chain links TRBV27 with TRBJ2-3, with 10 bases lining up with TRBD2. This CDR3 is built from 18 residues. Losses at the gene ends were 6 bases for V and 4 bases for J; bases not matched to a gene: 16. Germline CDR1 reads MNHEY; CDR2 reads SMNVEV (reference sequence). CDR3: CASSRHGIAGGRADTQYF. For the CDR3, the DNA is TGTGCCAGCAGCCGACACGGCATAGCGGGGGGCCGGGCAGATACGCAGTATTTT.

On this clonotype: One end of the junction is discordant with germline, which a read error may explain. The rearrangement uses TRBV7-7 and TRBJ2-3, with D unclear. Germline V gives CDR1 SSHAT, CDR2 FNYEAQ (reference sequence). The CDR3 covers 15 residues. CDR3: CASSPLSFRTDTQYF. The CDR3, as DNA: TGTGCTAGCAGCCCCCTAAGTTTTCGCACAGATACGCAGTATTTT.

This clonotype came up a few times. This chain joins TRBV19 and TRBJ2-2, with 7 positions matching TRBD1. Germline loops: CDR1 LNHDA, CDR2 SQIVND (reference sequence). The V gene end was trimmed by 4 bases and the J gene end by 6 bases; junction bases not matched to a gene: 5. The CDR3 sequence is 14 residues long. CDR3 loop: CASSTQTGAGELFF. CDR3 DNA: TGTGCCAGTAGTACCCAAACAGGGGCCGGGGAGCTGTTTTTT.

This clonotype was observed at least ten times. The chain uses TRBV7-2 and TRBJ1-5; D gene uncertain. CDR1 SGHTA and CDR2 FQGNSA come from the germline V gene. V was cut by 1 base and J by 7 bases, with 8 bases left in between. This CDR3 comprises 13 residues. For the CDR3, the DNA is TGTGCCAGCAGCTTAGTCAAAGGGCAGCCCCAGCATTTT. Encoded protein: CASSLVKGQPQHF.

This clonotype occurred many times. This rearrangement joins TRBV6-2 or TRBV6-3 to TRBJ1-2; D might be TRBD1 (5 bases). V gave up 8 bases and J gave up 8 bases, with 18 bases separating them. Germline CDR1 MNHEY, CDR2 SVGEGT. This CDR3 has 13 amino acids. The CDR3 region is CASSEGLEFGYTF. The CDR3 DNA sequence: TGTGCCAGCTCCGAGGGGCTTGAGTTCGGCTACACCTTC.

The rearrangement joins TRBV19 to TRBJ1-4; 7 bases fit TRBD1. The CDR3 runs to 16 residues. CDR1 LNHDA and CDR2 SQIVND come from the germline V gene (reference sequence). J was trimmed by 8 bases and V by 5 bases; bases with no gene match: 14. CDR3 coding DNA: TGTGCCAGTAGTGCAGAGGACAGGCGACCGCGAGAAAAACTGTTTTTT. Translation gives CASSAEDRRPREKLFF.

The genes are TRBV28 and TRBJ2-3, with D perhaps TRBD2 (7 bases). Trimming pared 7 bases from V and 8 bases from J, leaving 13 bases between. CDR3 length equals 12 residues. Germline V gene data show CDR1 as MDHEN and CDR2 as SYDVKM. This chain's CDR3 is CASNRGAGTQYF. The CDR3 bases are TGTGCCAGCAACCGGGGGGCCGGTACGCAGTATTTT.

The rearrangement joins TRBV10-3 to TRBJ1-1, with TRBD1 as a possible D gene (6 bases). V gave up 6 bases and J gave up 0 bases, with 11 bases separating them. Germline V gene lookup returns CDR1 ENHRY and CDR2 SYGVKD. This CDR3 has 14 amino acids. CDR3 region: CAISGDTLNTEAFF. In DNA form, the CDR3 reads TGTGCCATCAGCGGGGACACGCTGAACACTGAAGCTTTCTTT.

V gene TRBV6-8 combines with J gene TRBJ1-1; no clear D gene. The CDR3 runs 13 residues. Germline V gene data show CDR1 as MNHGY and CDR2 as SAAAGT. Trimming shortened V by 7 bases and J by 1 base, and 10 bases separated the two germline ends. The CDR3 sequence: CASNKAGNTEAFF. The DNA of the CDR3 is TGTGCCAGCAACAAGGCAGGGAACACTGAAGCTTTCTTT.

The chain carries TRBV5-1 and TRBJ1-1; D might be TRBD1 (6 bases). The CDR3 spans 15 residues. The V gene lost 0 bases and the J gene lost 1 base, with 10 bases spanning the gap. Per the germline V gene, CDR1 is SGHRS and CDR2 is YFSETQ. The CDR3 sequence: CASSLGSTGNTEAFF. DNA for the CDR3: TGCGCCAGCAGCTTGGGATCGACAGGGAACACTGAAGCTTTCTTT.

This clonotype appeared many times. V gene TRBV19 combines with J gene TRBJ1-5, with 9 bases that match TRBD1. The junction had 2 bases not matched to a gene; V was cut back by 4 bases and J by 4 bases. This CDR3 is built from 14 residues. In germline, CDR1 is LNHDA, CDR2 SQIVND (reference sequence). CDR3 DNA sequence: TGTGCCAGTAGTAAGGACAGGGGTAATCAGCCCCAGCATTTT. Protein: CASSKDRGNQPQHF. Using reference TRBV19 and TRBJ1-5 for the parts outside the CDR3, the full variable domain is DGGITQSPKYLFRKEGQNVTLSCEQNLNHDAMYWYRQDPGQGLRLIYYSQIVNDFQKGDIAEGYSVSREKKESFPLTVTSAQKNPTAFYLCASSKDRGNQPQHFGDGTRLSIL.

In this sample, this clonotype turned up once. This chain uses TRBV6-5 with TRBJ1-1; D is ambiguous. Trimming took off 5 bases at V and 0 bases at J, with 25 bases between the two ends. There are 19 residues in the CDR3. Germline V lookup: CDR1 MNHEY, CDR2 SVGAGI. The CDR3 DNA is TGTGCCAGCAGTCATTTGATGCAGGAAAACCTCAGAATGAACACTGAAGCTTTCTTT. Translation gives CASSHLMQENLRMNTEAFF.

V is TRBV12-3 or TRBV12-4 and J is TRBJ1-6; D possibly corresponds to TRBD1 (5 bases). V lost 5 bases and J lost 0, with 17 bases in between. CDR3 size: 18 residues. The CDR3 DNA follows: TGTGCCAGCAGTGCCGCCGGGGCCGGGAGCTCCTATAATTCACCCCTCCACTTT. Its protein product is CASSAAGAGSSYNSPLHF.

For this clonotype: The CDR3 does not close with the conserved phenylalanine or tryptophan, likely indicating a read error. The gene calls are TRBV5-1 and TRBJ2-2; D is possibly TRBD1 or TRBD2 (5 bases each). CDR3 length: 15 residues. CDR1 SGHRS and CDR2 YFSETQ come from the germline V gene. V was trimmed by 6 bases and J by 0 bases, leaving 12 bases between them. The CDR3 DNA reads TGCGCCAGCACCGGGGACCCCGCGAACACCGGGGAGCTGTTTTGT. It encodes CASTGDPANTGELFC.

The rearrangement uses TRBV28 and TRBJ2-7; TRBD1 matches 7 bases. This CDR3 is 14 amino acids long. CDR1 is MDHEN, CDR2 SYDVKM, per germline. With V trimmed by 4 bases and J by 4 bases, 7 bases remained unmatched. In DNA form, the CDR3 reads TGTGCCAGCAGTTCAAACAGGGGTGGGTACGAGCAGTACTTC. Residues: CASSSNRGGYEQYF.

In its sample, this clonotype was seen many times. The gene calls are TRBV7-2 and TRBJ2-2; 9 nucleotides align to TRBD1. The CDR3 runs to 16 residues. J lost 5 bases, V lost 5 bases, and 9 bases had no gene match. Germline CDR1 SGHTA, CDR2 FQGNSA. CDR3 nucleotide sequence: TGTGCCAGCAGCACTCGGACAGGGGTTCGGACCGGGGAGCTGTTTTTT. Protein product: CASSTRTGVRTGELFF. Using reference TRBV7-2 and TRBJ2-2 for the parts outside the CDR3, the full variable domain is GAGVSQSPSNKVTEKGKDVELRCDPISGHTALYWYRQSLGQGLEFLIYFQGNSAPDKSGLPSDRFSAERTGGSVSTLTIQRTQQEDSAVYLCASSTRTGVRTGELFFGEGSRLTVL.

The chain links TRBV7-9 to TRBJ2-3; 9 nucleotides line up with TRBD1. The CDR3 runs to 16 residues. With V trimmed by 5 bases and J by 2 bases, 8 bases remained unmatched. Germline values: CDR1 SEHNR, CDR2 FQNEAQ (reference sequence). CDR3 region: CASSPGTGISTDTQYF. The CDR3 region has the DNA TGTGCCAGCAGCCCTGGGACAGGGATATCCACAGATACGCAGTATTTT. Full variable domain (remainder filled in from reference TRBV7-9 and TRBJ2-3): DTGVSQNPRHKITKRGQNVTFRCDPISEHNRLYWYRQTLGQGPEFLTYFQNEAQLEKSRLLSDRFSAERPKGSFSTLEIQRTEQGDSAMYLCASSPGTGISTDTQYFGPGTRLTVL.

This clonotype was counted only a few times. The rearrangement joins TRBV7-6 to TRBJ1-4; unclear D gene. Germline V gene data show CDR1 as SGHVS and CDR2 as FNYEAQ. This CDR3 spans 16 amino acids. V was pared by 3 bases and J by 0 bases, with 11 bases between. CDR3 nucleotide sequence: TGTGCCAGCAGCTTGGGGTGGGGAGCAACTAATGAAAAACTGTTTTTT. This codes for CASSLGWGATNEKLFF.